This TCR beta chain emerged from a study of CD8 T cells in ankylosing spondylitis. One entry per CDR3 protein results from TCRdb running MiXCR on the 5' RACE reads. Altogether 84,000 or so distinct CDR3 sequences are present, 27% being singletons, with the ten largest covering 50% to 60%. This CDR3 has 13 amino acids. CDR1 and CDR2 from the germline V gene are DFQATT and SNEGSKA (reference sequence). Trimming cost V 1 base and J 2 bases, with 8 bases left between them. The material sequenced was blood, either unsorted or a sorted T cell fraction (not recorded which). The source of this sequence is a male donor with ankylosing spondylitis or in good health (not recorded which). This chain connects TRBV20-1 to TRBJ1-1; tentative D call: TRBD1 (6 bases). The CDR3 sequence is CSARVTGNTEAFF. The CDR3 coding sequence is TGCAGTGCTAGAGTGACAGGTAACACTGAAGCTTTCTTT.